The present T cell receptor (beta chain) was sequenced within a study of CD8+ T cells in alopecia areata. Regarding treatment: oral pan-JAK inhibitor, 5-10 mg twice daily. The sequencing template was cDNA reverse transcribed from extracted RNA. Sequencing used immunoSEQ multiplex PCR; TCRdb keeps in-frame clones, though not all of them. The repertoire holds roughly 200,000 clones, with 58% as singletons. This CDR3 is built from 12 residues. Germline V CDR1 and CDR2: ENHRY, SYGVKD. The V and J genes are TRBV10-3 and TRBJ2-5; D is undetermined. With the DNA end fitting TRBJ2-7 better, the J assignment may be wrong. This sequence originates from a human donor with alopecia areata. The starting material was CD8+ T cells sorted from blood, obtained at week 24, from a patient treated with tofacitinib. CDR3: CAISEGRYEQYF. As DNA, the CDR3 is TGTGCCATCAGTGAGGGGCGCTACGAGCAGTACTTC.